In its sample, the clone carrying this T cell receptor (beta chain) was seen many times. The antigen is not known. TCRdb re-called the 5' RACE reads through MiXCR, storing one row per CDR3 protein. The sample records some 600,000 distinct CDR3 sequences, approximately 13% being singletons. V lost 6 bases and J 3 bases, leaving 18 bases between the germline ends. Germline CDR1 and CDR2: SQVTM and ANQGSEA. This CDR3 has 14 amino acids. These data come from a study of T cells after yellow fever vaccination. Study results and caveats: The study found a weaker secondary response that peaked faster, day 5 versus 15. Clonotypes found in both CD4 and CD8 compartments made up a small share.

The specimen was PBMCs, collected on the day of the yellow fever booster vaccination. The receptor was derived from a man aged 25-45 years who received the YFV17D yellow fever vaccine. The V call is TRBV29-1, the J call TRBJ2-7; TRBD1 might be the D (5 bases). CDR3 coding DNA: TGCAGCGTACTACAGGAACGGTCCCGCTACGAGCAGTACTTC. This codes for CSVLQERSRYEQYF.